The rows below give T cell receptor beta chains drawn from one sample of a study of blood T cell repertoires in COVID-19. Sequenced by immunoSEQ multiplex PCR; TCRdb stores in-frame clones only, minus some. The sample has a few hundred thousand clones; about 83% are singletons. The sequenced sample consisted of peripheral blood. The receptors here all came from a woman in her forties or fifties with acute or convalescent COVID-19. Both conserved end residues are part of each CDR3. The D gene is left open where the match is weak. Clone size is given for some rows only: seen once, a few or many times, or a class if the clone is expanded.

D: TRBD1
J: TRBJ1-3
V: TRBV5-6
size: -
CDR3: CASSQQGLSGNTIYF
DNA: TGTGCCAGCAGCCAACAGGGGCTTTCTGGAAACACCATATATTTT

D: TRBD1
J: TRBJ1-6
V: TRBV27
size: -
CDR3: CASSPQTGTLTLHF
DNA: TGTGCCAGCAGTCCTCAGACAGGGACCCTTACCCTCCACTTT

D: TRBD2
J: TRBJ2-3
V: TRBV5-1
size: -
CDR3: CASSLAGGVDTQYF
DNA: TGCGCCAGCAGCTTGGCCGGGGGGGTAGATACGCAGTATTTT

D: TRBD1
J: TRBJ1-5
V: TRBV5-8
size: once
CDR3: CASSFTGQGHQPQHF
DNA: TGTGCCAGCAGCTTTACAGGACAGGGGCATCAGCCCCAGCATTTT

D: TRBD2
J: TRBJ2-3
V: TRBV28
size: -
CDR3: CASELAGMGQMSTDTQYF
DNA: TGTGCCAGCGAACTAGCGGGCATGGGGCAAATGAGCACAGATACGCAGTATTTT

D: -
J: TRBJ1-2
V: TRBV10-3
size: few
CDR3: CAISEPPGLSNYGYTF
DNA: TGTGCCATCAGTGAGCCGCCAGGGTTAAGTAACTATGGCTACACCTTC

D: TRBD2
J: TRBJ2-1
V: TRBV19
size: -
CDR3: CASSISPVGLAGGQEQFF
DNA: TGTGCCAGTAGTATTAGCCCGGTGGGACTAGCGGGAGGGCAGGAGCAGTTCTTC

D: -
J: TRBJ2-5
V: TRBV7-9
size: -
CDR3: CASSRRSGETQYF
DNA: TGTGCCAGCAGCCGCCGTTCGGGGGAGACCCAGTACTTC

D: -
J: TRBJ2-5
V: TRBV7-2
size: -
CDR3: CASSLGLGGQETQYF
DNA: TGTGCCAGCAGCTTAGGGCTAGGTGGCCAAGAGACCCAGTACTTC

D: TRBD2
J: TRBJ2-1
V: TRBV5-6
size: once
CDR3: CASSTRLATPSYNEQFF
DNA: TGTGCCAGCAGCACCAGACTAGCGACTCCCAGCTACAATGAGCAGTTCTTC

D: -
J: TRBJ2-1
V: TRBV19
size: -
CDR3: CASSGMTGEKQFF
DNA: TGTGCCAGTAGTGGGATGACTGGGGAGAAGCAGTTCTTC

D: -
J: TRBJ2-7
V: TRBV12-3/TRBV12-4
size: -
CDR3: CASTPGVGEQYF
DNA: TGTGCCAGCACCCCAGGGGTGGGCGAGCAGTACTTC

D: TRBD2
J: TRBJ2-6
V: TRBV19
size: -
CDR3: CASKEAGGSGANVLTF
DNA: TGTGCCAGTAAGGAAGCGGGAGGCTCTGGGGCCAACGTCCTGACTTTC

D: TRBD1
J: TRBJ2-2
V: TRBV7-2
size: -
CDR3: CASSSGTGGIGELFF
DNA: TGTGCCAGCAGCTCCGGGACAGGGGGCATCGGGGAGCTGTTTTTT

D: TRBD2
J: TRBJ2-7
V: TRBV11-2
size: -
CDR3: CASSLDGLAASYEQYF
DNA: TGTGCCAGCAGCTTAGACGGACTAGCGGCTTCCTACGAGCAGTACTTC

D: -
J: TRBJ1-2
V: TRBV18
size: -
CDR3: CASSPGPNYGYTF
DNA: TGTGCCAGCTCACCGGGCCCTAACTATGGCTACACCTTC

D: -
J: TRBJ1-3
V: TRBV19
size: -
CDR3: CASTQTWANAGNTIYF
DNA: TGTGCCAGTACCCAAACGTGGGCGAATGCTGGAAACACCATATATTTT

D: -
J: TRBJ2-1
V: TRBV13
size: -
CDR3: CASSSRPLSDYPGDEQFF
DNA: TGTGCCAGCAGCTCCCGACCCCTTAGCGATTACCCGGGGGATGAGCAGTTCTTC

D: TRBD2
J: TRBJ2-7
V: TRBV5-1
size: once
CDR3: CASSLGTAGESEQYF
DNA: TGCGCCAGCAGCTTGGGCACAGCGGGAGAGTCCGAGCAGTACTTC

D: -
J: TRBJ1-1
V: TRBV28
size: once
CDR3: CATWGWKGAEAFF
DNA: TGTGCCACCTGGGGTTGGAAGGGGGCTGAAGCTTTCTTT

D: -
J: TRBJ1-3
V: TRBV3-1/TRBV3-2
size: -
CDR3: CASRVSSGNTIYF
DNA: TGTGCCAGCCGCGTGAGCTCTGGAAACACCATATATTTT

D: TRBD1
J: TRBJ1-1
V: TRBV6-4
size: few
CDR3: CASSGTGGEAFF
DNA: TGTGCCAGCAGTGGGACAGGGGGAGAAGCTTTCTTT

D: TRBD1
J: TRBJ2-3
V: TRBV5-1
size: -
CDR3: CASRIQGMADTQYF
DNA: TGCGCCAGCAGGATACAGGGGATGGCAGATACGCAGTATTTT

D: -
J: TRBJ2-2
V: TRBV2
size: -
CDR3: CASTPSTGELFF
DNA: TGTGCCAGCACCCCTAGCACCGGGGAGCTGTTTTTT

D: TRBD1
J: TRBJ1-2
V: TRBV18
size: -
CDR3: CASSHDRARTYGYTF
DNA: TGTGCCAGCTCCCACGACAGGGCAAGGACCTATGGCTACACCTTC

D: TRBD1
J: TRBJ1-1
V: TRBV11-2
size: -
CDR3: CASSLASGGLVNTEAFF
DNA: TGTGCCAGCAGCTTAGCATCAGGGGGCTTAGTGAACACTGAAGCTTTCTTT

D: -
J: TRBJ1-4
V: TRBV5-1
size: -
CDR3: CASSRETGPTNEKLFF
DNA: TGCGCCAGCAGCCGAGAAACAGGGCCAACTAATGAAAAACTGTTTTTT

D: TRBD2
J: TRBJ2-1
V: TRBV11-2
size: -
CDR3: CASSSTSGRRNEQFF
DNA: TGTGCCAGCAGCTCAACTAGCGGGAGGAGGAATGAGCAGTTCTTC

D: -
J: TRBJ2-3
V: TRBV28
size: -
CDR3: CASSQRDKDTQYF
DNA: TGTGCCAGCAGTCAGCGGGACAAAGATACGCAGTATTTT

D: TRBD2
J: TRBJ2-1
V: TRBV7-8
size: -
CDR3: CASSLLRRLAGGPKGLNEQFF
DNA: TGTGCCAGCAGCTTATTACGGAGACTAGCGGGAGGGCCGAAGGGGTTGAATGAGCAGTTCTTC

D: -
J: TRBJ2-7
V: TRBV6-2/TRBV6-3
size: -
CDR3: CASSYSLSYEQYF
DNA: TGTGCCAGCAGTTACTCCCTCTCCTACGAGCAGTACTTC

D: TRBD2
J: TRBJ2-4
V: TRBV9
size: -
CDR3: CASSLRGTSGRDGGIQYF
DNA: TGTGCCAGCAGCCTTCGAGGGACTAGCGGGAGGGACGGGGGCATTCAGTACTTC

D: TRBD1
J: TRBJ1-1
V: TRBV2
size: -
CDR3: CASAGTGLAAFF
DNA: TGTGCCAGCGCCGGGACAGGGCTCGCGGCTTTCTTT

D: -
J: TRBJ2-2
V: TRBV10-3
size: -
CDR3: CAIRTNLNTNTGELFF
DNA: TGTGCCATCAGAACTAATCTTAACACGAACACCGGGGAGCTGTTTTTT

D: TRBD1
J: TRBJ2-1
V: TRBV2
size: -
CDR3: CASSEGTAFSSYNEQFF
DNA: TGTGCCAGCAGTGAGGGGACAGCCTTTAGCTCCTACAATGAGCAGTTCTTC

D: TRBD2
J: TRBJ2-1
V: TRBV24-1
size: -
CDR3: CATSVASGINEQFF
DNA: TGTGCCACCAGTGTCGCTAGCGGGATCAATGAGCAGTTCTTC

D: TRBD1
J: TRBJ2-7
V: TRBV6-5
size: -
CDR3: CASSSRDRGLYEQYF
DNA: TGTGCCAGCAGTTCGCGGGACAGGGGGCTCTACGAGCAGTACTTC

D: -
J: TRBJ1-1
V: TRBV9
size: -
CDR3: CASSVGQGQVEAFF
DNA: TGTGCCAGCAGCGTAGGGCAGGGGCAAGTTGAAGCTTTCTTT

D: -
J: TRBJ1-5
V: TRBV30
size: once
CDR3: CAWRPPRAGSNQPQHF
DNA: TGTGCCTGGAGGCCCCCTCGAGCAGGTAGCAATCAGCCCCAGCATTTT

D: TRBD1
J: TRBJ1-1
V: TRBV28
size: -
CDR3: CASSPFGPTIRQGTEAFF
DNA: TGTGCCAGCAGTCCCTTTGGTCCGACCATTAGACAGGGCACTGAAGCTTTCTTT

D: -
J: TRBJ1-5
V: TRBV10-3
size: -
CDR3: CAISEGLGQPQHF
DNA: TGTGCCATCAGTGAGGGGCTTGGACAGCCCCAGCATTTT

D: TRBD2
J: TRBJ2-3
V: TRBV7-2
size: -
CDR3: CASSFKAGGTDTQYF
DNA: TGTGCCAGCAGCTTTAAAGCGGGGGGCACAGATACGCAGTATTTT

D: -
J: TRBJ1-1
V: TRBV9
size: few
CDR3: CASSPRGHLNTEAFF
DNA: TGTGCCAGCAGCCCCCGGGGACATTTGAACACTGAAGCTTTCTTT

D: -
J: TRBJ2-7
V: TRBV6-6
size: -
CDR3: CASSYSPLLSRYEQYF
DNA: TGTGCCAGCAGTTACTCCCCCTTACTCTCCCGGTACGAGCAGTACTTC